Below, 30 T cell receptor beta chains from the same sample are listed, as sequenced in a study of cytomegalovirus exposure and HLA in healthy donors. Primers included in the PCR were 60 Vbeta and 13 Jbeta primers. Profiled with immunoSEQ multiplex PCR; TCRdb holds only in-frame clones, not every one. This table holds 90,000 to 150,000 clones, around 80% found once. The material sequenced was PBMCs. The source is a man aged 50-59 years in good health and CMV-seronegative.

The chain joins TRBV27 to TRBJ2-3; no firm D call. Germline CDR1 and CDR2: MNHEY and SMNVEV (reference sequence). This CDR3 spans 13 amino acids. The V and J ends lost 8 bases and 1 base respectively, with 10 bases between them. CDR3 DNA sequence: TGTGCCAGCCGTACCGTAGGCACAGATACGCAGTATTTT. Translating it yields CASRTVGTDTQYF.

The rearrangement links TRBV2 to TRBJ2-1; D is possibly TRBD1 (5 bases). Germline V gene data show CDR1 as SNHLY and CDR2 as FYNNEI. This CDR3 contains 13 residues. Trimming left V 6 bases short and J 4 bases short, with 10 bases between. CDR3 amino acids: CASRETDYNEQFF. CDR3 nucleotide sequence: TGTGCCAGCAGGGAGACAGATTACAATGAGCAGTTCTTC.

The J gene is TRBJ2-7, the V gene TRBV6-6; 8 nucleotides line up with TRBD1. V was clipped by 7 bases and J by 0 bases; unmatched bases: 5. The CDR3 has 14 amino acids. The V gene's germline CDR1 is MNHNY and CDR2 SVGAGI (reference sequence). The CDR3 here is CASIQGASSYEQYF. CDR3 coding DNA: TGTGCCAGCATCCAGGGGGCTAGCTCCTACGAGCAGTACTTC.

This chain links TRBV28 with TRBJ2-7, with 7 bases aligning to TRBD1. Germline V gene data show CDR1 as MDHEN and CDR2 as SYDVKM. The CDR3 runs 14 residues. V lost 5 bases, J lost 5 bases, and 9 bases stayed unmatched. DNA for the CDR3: TGTGCCAGCAGTGACTACAGGGGTGGGGACGAGCAGTACTTC. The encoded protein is CASSDYRGGDEQYF.

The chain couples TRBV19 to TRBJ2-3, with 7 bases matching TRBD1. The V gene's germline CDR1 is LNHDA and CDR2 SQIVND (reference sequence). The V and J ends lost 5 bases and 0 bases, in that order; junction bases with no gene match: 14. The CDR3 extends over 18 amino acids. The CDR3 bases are TGTGCCAGTAGTGGAGACAGGGAGAGGGGTCTGAGCACAGATACGCAGTATTTT. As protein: CASSGDRERGLSTDTQYF.

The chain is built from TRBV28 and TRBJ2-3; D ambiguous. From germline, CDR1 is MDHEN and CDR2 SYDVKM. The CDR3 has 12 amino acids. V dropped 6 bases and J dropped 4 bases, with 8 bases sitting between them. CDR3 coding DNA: TGTGCCAGCAGCCGCGTACCAGATACGCAGTATTTT. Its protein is CASSRVPDTQYF.

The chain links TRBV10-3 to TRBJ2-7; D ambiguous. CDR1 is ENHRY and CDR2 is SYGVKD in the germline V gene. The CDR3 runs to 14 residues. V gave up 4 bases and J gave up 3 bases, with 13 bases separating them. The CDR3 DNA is TGTGCCATCAGTGCTGGAGCTGGTATCTACGAGCAGTACTTC. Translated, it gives CAISAGAGIYEQYF.

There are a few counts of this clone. The CDR3 bases are TGCAGCGTTGAACTCCGACAGGGTAACACTGAAGCTTTCTTT. It yields the protein CSVELRQGNTEAFF. The chain carries TRBV29-1 and TRBJ1-1, with 7 nucleotides matching TRBD1. Trimming cost V 2 bases and J 2 bases; bases outside gene matches: 5. Germline lookup yields CDR1 SQVTM and CDR2 ANQGSEA. This CDR3 contains 14 residues.

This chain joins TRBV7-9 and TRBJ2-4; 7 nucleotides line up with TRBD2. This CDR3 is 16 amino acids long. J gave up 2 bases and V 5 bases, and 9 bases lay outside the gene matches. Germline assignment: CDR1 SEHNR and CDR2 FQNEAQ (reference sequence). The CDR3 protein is CASSLSGGTTKNIQYF. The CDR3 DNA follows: TGTGCCAGCAGCCTCTCGGGGGGTACAACCAAAAACATTCAGTACTTC.

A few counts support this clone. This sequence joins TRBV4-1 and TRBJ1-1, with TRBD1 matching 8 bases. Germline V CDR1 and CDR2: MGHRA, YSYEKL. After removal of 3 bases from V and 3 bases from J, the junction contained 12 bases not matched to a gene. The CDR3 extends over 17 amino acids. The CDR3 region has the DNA TGCGCCAGCAGCCATCCCACAGGGGGTCGGTTGGACACTGAAGCTTTCTTT. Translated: CASSHPTGGRLDTEAFF.

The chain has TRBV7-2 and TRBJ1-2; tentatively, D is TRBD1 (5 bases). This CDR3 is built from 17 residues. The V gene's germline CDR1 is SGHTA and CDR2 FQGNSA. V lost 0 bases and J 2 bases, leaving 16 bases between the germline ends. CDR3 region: CASSLAGAKRLNYGYTF. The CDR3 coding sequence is TGTGCCAGCAGCTTAGCAGGGGCTAAAAGGCTAAACTATGGCTACACCTTC.

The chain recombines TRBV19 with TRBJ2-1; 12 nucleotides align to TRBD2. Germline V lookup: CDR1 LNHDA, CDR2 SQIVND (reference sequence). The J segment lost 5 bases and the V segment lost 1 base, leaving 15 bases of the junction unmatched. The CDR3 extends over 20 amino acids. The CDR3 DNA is TGTGCCAGTAGTATAGGCTATGGCCTAGCGGGAGGGCCAATGGACAATGAGCAGTTCTTC. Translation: CASSIGYGLAGGPMDNEQFF. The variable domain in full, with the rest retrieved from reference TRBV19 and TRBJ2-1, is DGGITQSPKYLFRKEGQNVTLSCEQNLNHDAMYWYRQDPGQGLRLIYYSQIVNDFQKGDIAEGYSVSREKKESFPLTVTSAQKNPTAFYLCASSIGYGLAGGPMDNEQFFGPGTRLTVL.

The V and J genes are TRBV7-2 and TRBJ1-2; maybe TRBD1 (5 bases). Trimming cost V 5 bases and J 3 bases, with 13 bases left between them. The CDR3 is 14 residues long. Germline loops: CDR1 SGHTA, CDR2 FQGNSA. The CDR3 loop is CASSRGGDYYGYTF. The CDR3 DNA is TGTGCCAGCAGCCGCGGGGGGGATTACTATGGCTACACCTTC.

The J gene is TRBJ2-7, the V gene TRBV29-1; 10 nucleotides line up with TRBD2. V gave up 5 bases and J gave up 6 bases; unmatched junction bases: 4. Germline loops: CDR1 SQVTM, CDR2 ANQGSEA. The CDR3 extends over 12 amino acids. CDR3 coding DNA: TGCAGCGTTCTAGCGGGAGTGGGCGAGCAGTACTTC. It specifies CSVLAGVGEQYF.

CDR3 amino acids: CASSLVGALGYTF. CDR3 nucleotides: TGTGCCAGCAGCTTGGTGGGGGCGCTCGGCTACACCTTC. The gene calls are TRBV5-4 and TRBJ1-2; the D gene is possibly TRBD1 (6 bases). The CDR3 length is 13 residues. V lost 0 bases and J 8 bases, leaving 11 bases between the germline ends. From germline, CDR1 is SGHNT and CDR2 YYREEE (reference sequence).

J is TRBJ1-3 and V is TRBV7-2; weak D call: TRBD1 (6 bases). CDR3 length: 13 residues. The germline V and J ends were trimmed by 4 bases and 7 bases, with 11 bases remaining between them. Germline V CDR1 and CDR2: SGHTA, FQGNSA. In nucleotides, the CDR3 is TGTGCCAGCAGCTCTATAAGGGGGAACACCATATATTTT. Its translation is CASSSIRGNTIYF.

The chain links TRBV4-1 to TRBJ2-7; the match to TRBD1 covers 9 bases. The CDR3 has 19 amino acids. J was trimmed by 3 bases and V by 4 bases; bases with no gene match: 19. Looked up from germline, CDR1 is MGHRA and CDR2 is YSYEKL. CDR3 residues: CASSPRGQGGLIGSYEQYF. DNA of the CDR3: TGCGCCAGCAGCCCCCGGGGACAGGGAGGACTAATCGGTAGCTACGAGCAGTACTTC.

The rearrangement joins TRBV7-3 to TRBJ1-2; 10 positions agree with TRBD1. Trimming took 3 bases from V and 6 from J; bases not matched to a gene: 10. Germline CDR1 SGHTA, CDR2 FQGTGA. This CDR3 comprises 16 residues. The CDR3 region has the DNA TGTGCCAGCAGCTTCCAGTCCCGGGACAGGGGAAATGGCTACACCTTC. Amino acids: CASSFQSRDRGNGYTF.

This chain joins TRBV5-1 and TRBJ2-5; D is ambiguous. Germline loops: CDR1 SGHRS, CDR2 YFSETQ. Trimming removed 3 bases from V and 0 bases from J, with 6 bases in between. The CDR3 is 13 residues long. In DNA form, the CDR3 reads TGCGCCAGCAGCTCCCTTAACCAAGAGACCCAGTACTTC. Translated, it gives CASSSLNQETQYF.

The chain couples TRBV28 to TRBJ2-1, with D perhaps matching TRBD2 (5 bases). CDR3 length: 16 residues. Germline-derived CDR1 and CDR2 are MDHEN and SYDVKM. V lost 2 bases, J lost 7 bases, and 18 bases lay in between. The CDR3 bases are TGTGCCAGCAGTTTAAGGGCAGCCTCGACGGGGAATGAGCAGTTCTTC. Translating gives CASSLRAASTGNEQFF.

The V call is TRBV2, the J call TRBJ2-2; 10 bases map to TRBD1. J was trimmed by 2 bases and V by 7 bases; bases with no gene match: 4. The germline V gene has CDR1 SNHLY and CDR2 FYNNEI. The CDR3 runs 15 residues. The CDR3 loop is CASTGQGGNTGELFF. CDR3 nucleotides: TGTGCCAGCACCGGACAGGGGGGTAACACCGGGGAGCTGTTTTTT.

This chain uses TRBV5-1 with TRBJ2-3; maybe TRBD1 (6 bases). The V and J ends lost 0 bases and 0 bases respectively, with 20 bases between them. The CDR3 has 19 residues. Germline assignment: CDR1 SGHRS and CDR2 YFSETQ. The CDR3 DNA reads TGCGCCAGCAGCTTGGCCGGGTCAACAGGGATTATTAGCACAGATACGCAGTATTTT. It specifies CASSLAGSTGIISTDTQYF.

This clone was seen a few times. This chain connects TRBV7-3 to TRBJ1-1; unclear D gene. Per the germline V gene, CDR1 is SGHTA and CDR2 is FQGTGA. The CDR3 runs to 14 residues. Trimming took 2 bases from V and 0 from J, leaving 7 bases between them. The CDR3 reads CASSLQSVNTEAFF. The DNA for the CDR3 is TGTGCCAGCAGCTTACAAAGCGTGAACACTGAAGCTTTCTTT.

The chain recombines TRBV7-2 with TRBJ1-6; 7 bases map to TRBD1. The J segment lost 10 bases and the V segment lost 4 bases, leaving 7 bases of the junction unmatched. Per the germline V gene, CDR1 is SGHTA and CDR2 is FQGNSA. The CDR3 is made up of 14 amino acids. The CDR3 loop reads CASSSVTGQSPLHF. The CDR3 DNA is TGTGCCAGCAGCTCAGTTACGGGACAGTCACCCCTCCACTTT.

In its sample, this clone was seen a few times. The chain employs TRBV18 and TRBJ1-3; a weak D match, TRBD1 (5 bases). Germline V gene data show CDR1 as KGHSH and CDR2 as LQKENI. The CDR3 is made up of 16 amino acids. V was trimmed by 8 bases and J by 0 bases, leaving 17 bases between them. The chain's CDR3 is CASVLPQVHSGNTIYF. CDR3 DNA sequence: TGTGCCAGCGTTCTACCACAGGTCCACTCTGGAAACACCATATATTTT. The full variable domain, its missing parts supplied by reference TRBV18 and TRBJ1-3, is NAGVMQNPRHLVRRRGQEARLRCSPMKGHSHVYWYRQLPEEGLKFMVYLQKENIIDESGMPKERFSAEFPKEGPSILRIQQVVRGDSAAYFCASVLPQVHSGNTIYFGEGSWLTVV.

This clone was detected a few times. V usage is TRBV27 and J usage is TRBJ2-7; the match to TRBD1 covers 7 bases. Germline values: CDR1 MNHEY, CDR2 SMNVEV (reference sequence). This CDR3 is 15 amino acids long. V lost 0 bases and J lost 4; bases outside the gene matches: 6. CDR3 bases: TGTGCCAGCAGTTTATCGAACAGGGGACGTTACGAGCAGTACTTC. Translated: CASSLSNRGRYEQYF.

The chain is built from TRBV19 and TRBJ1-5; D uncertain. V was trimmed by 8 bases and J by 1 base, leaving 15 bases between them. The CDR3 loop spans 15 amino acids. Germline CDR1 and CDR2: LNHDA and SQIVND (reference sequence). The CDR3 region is CASSSPFGSNQPQHF. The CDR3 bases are TGTGCCAGTTCAAGCCCTTTCGGGAGCAATCAGCCCCAGCATTTT.

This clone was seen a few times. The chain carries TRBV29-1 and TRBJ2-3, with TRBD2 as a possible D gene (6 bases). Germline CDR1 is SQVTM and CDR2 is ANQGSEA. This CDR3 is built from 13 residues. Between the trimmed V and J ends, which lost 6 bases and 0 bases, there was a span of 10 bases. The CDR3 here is CSVPGGSTDTQYF. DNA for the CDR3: TGCAGCGTCCCCGGGGGAAGCACAGATACGCAGTATTTT.

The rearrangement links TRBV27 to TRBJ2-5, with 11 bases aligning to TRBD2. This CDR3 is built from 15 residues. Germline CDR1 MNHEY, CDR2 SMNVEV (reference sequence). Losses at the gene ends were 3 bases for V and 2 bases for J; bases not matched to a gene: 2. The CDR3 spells CASSFLAGGQETQYF. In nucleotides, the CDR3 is TGTGCCAGCAGTTTTTTAGCGGGGGGGCAAGAGACCCAGTACTTC.

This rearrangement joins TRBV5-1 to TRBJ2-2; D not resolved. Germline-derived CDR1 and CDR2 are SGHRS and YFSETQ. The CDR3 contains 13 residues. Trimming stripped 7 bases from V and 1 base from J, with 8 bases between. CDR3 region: CASQAGNTGELFF. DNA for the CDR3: TGCGCCAGCCAGGCTGGGAACACCGGGGAGCTGTTTTTT. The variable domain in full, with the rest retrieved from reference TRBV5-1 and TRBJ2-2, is KAGVTQTPRYLIKTRGQQVTLSCSPISGHRSVSWYQQTPGQGLQFLFEYFSETQRNKGNFPGRFSGRQFSNSRSEMNVSTLELGDSALYLCASQAGNTGELFFGEGSRLTVL.